The present T cell receptor (beta chain) was sequenced within a study of T cell changes during pregnancy in multiple sclerosis. Profiling relied on immunoSEQ multiplex PCR, and the TCRdb table lists in-frame clones only, not all of them. The sample contains fewer than 85,000 clones, around 94% of which appear only once. Germline CDR1 LNHDA, CDR2 SQIVND (reference sequence). V shed 2 bases and J 2 bases; nucleotides not matched to a gene: 6. The CDR3 consists of 16 residues. This receptor was identified in a female donor in good health, enrolled as a control in a pregnancy study. Material: peripheral blood, obtained in the third trimester of pregnancy. The chain links TRBV19 to TRBJ2-3, with 8 nucleotides matching TRBD2. CDR3 sequence reads: CASSINLAGPTDTQYF. The CDR3 nucleotides read TGTGCCAGTAGTATAAATCTAGCGGGTCCCACAGATACGCAGTATTTT. Full variable domain (missing parts from reference TRBV19 and TRBJ2-3): DGGITQSPKYLFRKEGQNVTLSCEQNLNHDAMYWYRQDPGQGLRLIYYSQIVNDFQKGDIAEGYSVSREKKESFPLTVTSAQKNPTAFYLCASSINLAGPTDTQYFGPGTRLTVL.